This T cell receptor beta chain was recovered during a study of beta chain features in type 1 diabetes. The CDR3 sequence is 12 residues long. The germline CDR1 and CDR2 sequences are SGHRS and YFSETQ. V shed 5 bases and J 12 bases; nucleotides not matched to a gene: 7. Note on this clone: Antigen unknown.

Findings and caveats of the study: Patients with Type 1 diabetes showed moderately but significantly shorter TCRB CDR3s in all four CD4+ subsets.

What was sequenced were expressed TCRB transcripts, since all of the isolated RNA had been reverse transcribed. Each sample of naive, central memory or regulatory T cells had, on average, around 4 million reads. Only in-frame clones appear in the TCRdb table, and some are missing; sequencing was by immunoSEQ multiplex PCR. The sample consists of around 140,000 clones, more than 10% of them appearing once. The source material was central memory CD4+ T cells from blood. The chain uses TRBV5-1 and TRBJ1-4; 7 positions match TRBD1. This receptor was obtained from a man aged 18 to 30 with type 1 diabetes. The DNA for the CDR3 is TGCGCCAGCAGTTTTGACAGGGATCAACTGTTTTTT. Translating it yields CASSFDRDQLFF.